This TCR beta chain was sequenced during a study of blood T cell repertoires in COVID-19. Individuals drawn from approximately 22 US areas were about 18 to 95 years old. This clone occurred once. The assay was immunoSEQ multiplex PCR, and TCRdb's table has in-frame clones only and misses some. The data hold hundreds of thousands of clones, with around 85% observed a single time. The CDR3 runs to 11 residues. The V end was cut by 6 bases, the J end by 5 bases, with 5 bases between. Germline V gene data show CDR1 as KGHSH and CDR2 as LQKENI. The sample taken for sequencing was PBMCs or T cells enriched from blood (not recorded which). This sequence joins TRBV18 and TRBJ2-1; D unresolved. This receptor was taken from a woman in her forties or fifties with acute COVID-19. In DNA, the CDR3 is TGTGCCAGCTCGTCTGACAATGAGCAGTTCTTC. Translation: CASSSDNEQFF. Drawing the rest from reference TRBV18 and TRBJ2-1, the complete variable domain is NAGVMQNPRHLVRRRGQEARLRCSPMKGHSHVYWYRQLPEEGLKFMVYLQKENIIDESGMPKERFSAEFPKEGPSILRIQQVVRGDSAAYFCASSSDNEQFFGPGTRLTVL.